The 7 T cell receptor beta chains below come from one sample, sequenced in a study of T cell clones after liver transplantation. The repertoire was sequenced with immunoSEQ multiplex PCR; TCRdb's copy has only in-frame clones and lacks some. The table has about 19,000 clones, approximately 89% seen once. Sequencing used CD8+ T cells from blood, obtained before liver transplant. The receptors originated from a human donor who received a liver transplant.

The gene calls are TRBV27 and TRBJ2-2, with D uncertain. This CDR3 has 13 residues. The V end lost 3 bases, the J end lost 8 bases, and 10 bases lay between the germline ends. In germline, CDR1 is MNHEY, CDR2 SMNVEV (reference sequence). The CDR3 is CASSFGLSGELFF. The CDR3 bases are TGTGCCAGCAGTTTTGGCCTTAGTGGGGAGCTGTTTTTT.

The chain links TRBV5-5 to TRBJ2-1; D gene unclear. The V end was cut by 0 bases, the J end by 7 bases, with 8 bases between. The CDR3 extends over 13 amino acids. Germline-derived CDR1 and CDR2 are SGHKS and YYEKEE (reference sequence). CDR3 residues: CASSLGGKNEQFF. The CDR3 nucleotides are TGTGCCAGCAGCTTGGGGGGTAAAAATGAGCAGTTCTTC.

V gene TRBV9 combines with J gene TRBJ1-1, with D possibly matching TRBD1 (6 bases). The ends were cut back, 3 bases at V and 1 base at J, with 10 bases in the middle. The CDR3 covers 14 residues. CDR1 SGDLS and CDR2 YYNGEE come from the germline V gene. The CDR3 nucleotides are TGTGCCAGCAGCGCGGGGGCGGGGAACACTGAAGCTTTCTTT. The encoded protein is CASSAGAGNTEAFF.

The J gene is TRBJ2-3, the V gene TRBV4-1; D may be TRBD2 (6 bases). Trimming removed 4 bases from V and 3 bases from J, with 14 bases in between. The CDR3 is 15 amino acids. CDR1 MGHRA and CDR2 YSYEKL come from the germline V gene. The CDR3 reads CASSPPGLGTDTQYF. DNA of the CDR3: TGCGCCAGCAGCCCCCCGGGACTCGGAACAGATACGCAGTATTTT.

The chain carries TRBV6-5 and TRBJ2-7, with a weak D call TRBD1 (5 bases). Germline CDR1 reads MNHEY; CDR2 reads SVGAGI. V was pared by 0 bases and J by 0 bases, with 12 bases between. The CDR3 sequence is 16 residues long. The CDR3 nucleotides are TGTGCCAGCAGTTACTCAAGGGGCCCGAGCTCCTACGAGCAGTACTTC. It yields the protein CASSYSRGPSSYEQYF.

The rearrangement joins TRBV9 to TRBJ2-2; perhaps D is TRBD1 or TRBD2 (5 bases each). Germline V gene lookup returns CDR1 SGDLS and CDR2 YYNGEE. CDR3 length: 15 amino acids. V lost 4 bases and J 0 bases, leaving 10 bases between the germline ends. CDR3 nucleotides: TGTGCCAGCAGCCCCGGGACCCCGAACACCGGGGAGCTGTTTTTT. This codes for CASSPGTPNTGELFF.

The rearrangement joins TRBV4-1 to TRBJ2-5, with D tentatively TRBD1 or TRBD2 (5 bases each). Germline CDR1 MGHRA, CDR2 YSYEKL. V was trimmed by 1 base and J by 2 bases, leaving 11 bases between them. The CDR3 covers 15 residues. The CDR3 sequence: CASSQVPGRQETQYF. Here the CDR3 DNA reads TGCGCCAGCAGCCAAGTCCCGGGGCGGCAAGAGACCCAGTACTTC.